What follows are 6 T cell receptor beta chains derived from one specimen sequenced in a study of blood T cell repertoires in COVID-19. Clones were sequenced by immunoSEQ multiplex PCR, and TCRdb holds only the in-frame ones, with some missing. The sample holds around 210,000 clones; approximately 85% are singletons and the top ten take more than 4.5%. Material for sequencing was peripheral blood. These receptors all stem from a man aged 50-60 years with COVID-19, enrolled during active disease.

V usage is TRBV11-3 and J usage is TRBJ2-2; perhaps TRBD2 as D (5 bases). The CDR3 is 19 amino acids. The germline V gene encodes CDR1 SGHNT and CDR2 YENEEA. V shed 1 base and J shed 4 bases, with 22 bases lying between them. The chain's CDR3 is CASSLVPGRGIGGTGELFF. The CDR3 bases are TGTGCCAGCAGCTTAGTCCCGGGCAGAGGGATCGGCGGCACCGGGGAGCTGTTTTTT.

This rearrangement joins TRBV15 to TRBJ2-7; 8 nucleotides agree with TRBD2. The germline CDR1 and CDR2 sequences are LNHNV and YYDKDF (reference sequence). With 8 bases clipped from V and 2 bases from J, the junction kept 5 bases outside the gene matches. CDR3 length: 13 amino acids. CDR3 DNA: TGTGCCACCGCGGCGGGGGGCGCCTACGAGCAGTACTTC. Translating gives CATAAGGAYEQYF. The complete variable domain, with remaining parts taken from reference TRBV15 and TRBJ2-7, reads DAMVIQNPRYQVTQFGKPVTLSCSQTLNHNVMYWYQQKSSQAPKLLFHYYDKDFNNEADTPDNFQSRRPNTSFCFLDIRSPGLGDTAMYLCATAAGGAYEQYFGPGTRLTVT.

The chain joins TRBV5-1 to TRBJ2-1; 15 bases match TRBD2. From germline, CDR1 is SGHRS and CDR2 YFSETQ. V lost 0 bases, J lost 10 bases, and 2 bases stayed unmatched. The CDR3 runs 15 residues. Here the CDR3 reads CASSLDGTSGGEQFF. Written as DNA, the CDR3 is TGCGCCAGCAGCTTGGATGGGACTAGCGGGGGGGAGCAGTTCTTC.

V usage is TRBV19 and J usage is TRBJ2-7; D uncertain. The V end was cut by 1 base, the J end by 3 bases, with 13 bases between. Germline V gene lookup returns CDR1 LNHDA and CDR2 SQIVND (reference sequence). This CDR3 is built from 15 residues. Here the CDR3 reads CASSIGPTFGYEQYF. The CDR3 DNA sequence: TGTGCCAGTAGTATAGGCCCCACCTTCGGCTACGAGCAGTACTTC.

This clone was found a few times. V usage is TRBV10-1 and J usage is TRBJ1-6, with a weak D call TRBD1 (5 bases). The germline V gene encodes CDR1 WNHNN and CDR2 SYGVQD (reference sequence). The CDR3 loop spans 14 amino acids. Trimming pared 7 bases from V and 6 bases from J, leaving 13 bases between. Here the CDR3 reads CASTGGGGNSPLHF. The CDR3 DNA is TGCGCCAGCACCGGGGGGGGTGGTAATTCACCCCTCCACTTT.

This clone has more than one count but fewer than ten. The rearrangement joins TRBV19 to TRBJ2-2; 7 bases agree with TRBD1. Germline assignment: CDR1 LNHDA and CDR2 SQIVND (reference sequence). V dropped 4 bases and J dropped 1; count of bases not matched to a gene: 3. This CDR3 contains 15 residues. This CDR3 is CASSTGTVNTGELFF. The CDR3 coding sequence is TGTGCCAGTAGTACCGGGACAGTGAACACCGGGGAGCTGTTTTTT.